This TCR beta chain is drawn from a study of blood T cell repertoires in COVID-19. Sequencing used immunoSEQ multiplex PCR; TCRdb keeps in-frame clones, though not all of them. The repertoire holds around 300,000 clones, with roughly 90% as singletons. This CDR3 has 14 amino acids. Germline V gene sequence: CDR1 MNHEY, CDR2 SVGAGI. V lost 3 bases to trimming and J lost 8 bases, with 13 bases between them. Cohort allocation depended upon clinical history that participants reported. The sample consisted of PBMCs or T cells enriched from blood (not recorded which). The chain uses TRBV6-5 and TRBJ1-4; D perhaps matches TRBD1 (5 bases). The TCR originated in a woman aged 40 to 50 who had recovered from COVID-19. The CDR3 region is CASSYTAGGEKLFF. As DNA, the CDR3 is TGTGCCAGCAGTTATACTGCCGGGGGAGAAAAACTGTTTTTT.